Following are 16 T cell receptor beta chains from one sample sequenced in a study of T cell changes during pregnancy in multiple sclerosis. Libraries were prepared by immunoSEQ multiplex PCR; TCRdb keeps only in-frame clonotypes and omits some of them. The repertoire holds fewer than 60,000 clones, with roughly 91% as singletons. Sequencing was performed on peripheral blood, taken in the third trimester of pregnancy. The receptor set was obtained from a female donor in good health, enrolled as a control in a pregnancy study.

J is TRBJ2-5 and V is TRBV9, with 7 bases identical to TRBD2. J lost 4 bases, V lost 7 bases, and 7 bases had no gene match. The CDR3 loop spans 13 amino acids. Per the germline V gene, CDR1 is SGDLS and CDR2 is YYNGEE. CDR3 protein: CASGTGGGETQYF. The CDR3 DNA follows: TGTGCCAGCGGAACGGGGGGTGGAGAGACCCAGTACTTC.

The CDR3 is CASSQDVSYELFF. DNA of the CDR3: TGTGCCAGCAGCCAAGACGTATCCTACGAGCTGTTTTTT. The J gene is TRBJ2-2, the V gene TRBV14, with D hard to call. V gave up 0 bases and J gave up 11 bases, with 10 bases separating them. CDR1 and CDR2 (germline): SGHDN, FVKESK. This CDR3 spans 13 amino acids.

CDR3 nucleotides: TGTGCCAGTACCGGGACAGGGGTTGGGAAAGCTTTCTTT. Translating gives CASTGTGVGKAFF. The chain is built from TRBV2 and TRBJ1-1, with 10 bases lining up with TRBD1. Germline CDR1 and CDR2: SNHLY and FYNNEI. The CDR3 length is 13 residues. V shed 9 bases, J shed 9 bases, and the junction held 10 bases outside the gene matches.

The CDR3 DNA is TGCGCCAGCAGCTTGGATATTAGCGGGAGGACTAGCACAGATACGCAGTATTTT. It specifies CASSLDISGRTSTDTQYF. The rearrangement joins TRBV5-1 to TRBJ2-3; 10 bases align to TRBD2. The CDR3 has 18 residues. V was clipped by 0 bases and J by 0 bases; unmatched bases: 7. Germline values: CDR1 SGHRS, CDR2 YFSETQ.

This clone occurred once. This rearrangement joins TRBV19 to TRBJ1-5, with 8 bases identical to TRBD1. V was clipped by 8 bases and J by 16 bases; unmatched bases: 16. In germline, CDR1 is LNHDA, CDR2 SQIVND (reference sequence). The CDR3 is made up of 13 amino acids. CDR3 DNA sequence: TGTGCCAGTTTCAGACAGGGGCCCTTCGAAATCCATTTT. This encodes CASFRQGPFEIHF.

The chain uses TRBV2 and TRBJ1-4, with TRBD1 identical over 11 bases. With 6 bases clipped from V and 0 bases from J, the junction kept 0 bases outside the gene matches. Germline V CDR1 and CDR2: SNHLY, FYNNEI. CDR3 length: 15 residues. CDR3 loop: CASRGQGATNEKLFF. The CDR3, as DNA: TGTGCCAGCAGGGGACAGGGGGCAACTAATGAAAAACTGTTTTTT.

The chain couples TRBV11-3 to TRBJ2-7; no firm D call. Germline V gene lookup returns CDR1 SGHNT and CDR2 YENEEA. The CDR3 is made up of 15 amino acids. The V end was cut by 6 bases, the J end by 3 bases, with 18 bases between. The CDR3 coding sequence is TGTGCCAGCAGTACTTACGCACAGACCTACTACGAGCAGTACTTC. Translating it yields CASSTYAQTYYEQYF.

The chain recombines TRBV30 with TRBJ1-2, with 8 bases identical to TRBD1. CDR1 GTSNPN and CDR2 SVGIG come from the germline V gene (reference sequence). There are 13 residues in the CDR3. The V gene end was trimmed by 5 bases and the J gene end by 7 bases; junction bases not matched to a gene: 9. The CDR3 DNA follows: TGTGCCTGGCGACCAGGGGGCGCGGGTGGCTACACCTTC. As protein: CAWRPGGAGGYTF.

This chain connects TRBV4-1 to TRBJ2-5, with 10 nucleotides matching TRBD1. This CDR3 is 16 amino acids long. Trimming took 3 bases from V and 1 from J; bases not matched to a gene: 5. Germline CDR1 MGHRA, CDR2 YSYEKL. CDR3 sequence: CASSHRDRGSQETQYF. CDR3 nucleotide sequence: TGCGCCAGCAGCCACCGGGACAGGGGTTCCCAAGAGACCCAGTACTTC.

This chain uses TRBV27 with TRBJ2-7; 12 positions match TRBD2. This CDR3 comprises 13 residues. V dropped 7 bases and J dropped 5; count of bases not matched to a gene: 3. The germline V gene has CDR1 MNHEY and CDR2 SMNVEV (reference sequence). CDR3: CASTRLAGDEQYF. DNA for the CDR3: TGTGCCAGCACTCGACTAGCGGGAGACGAGCAGTACTTC.

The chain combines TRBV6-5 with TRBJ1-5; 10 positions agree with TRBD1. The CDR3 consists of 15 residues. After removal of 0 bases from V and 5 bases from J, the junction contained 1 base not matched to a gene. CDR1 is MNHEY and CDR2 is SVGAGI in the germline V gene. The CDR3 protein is CASSYSGTGDQPQHF. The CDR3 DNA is TGTGCCAGCAGTTACTCCGGGACAGGGGATCAGCCCCAGCATTTT.

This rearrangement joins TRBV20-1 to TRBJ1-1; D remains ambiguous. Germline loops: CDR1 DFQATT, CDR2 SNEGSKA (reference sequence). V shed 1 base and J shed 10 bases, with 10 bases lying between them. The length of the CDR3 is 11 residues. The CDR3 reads CSARGPGGAFF. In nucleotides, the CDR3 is TGCAGTGCTAGAGGGCCTGGAGGAGCTTTCTTT.

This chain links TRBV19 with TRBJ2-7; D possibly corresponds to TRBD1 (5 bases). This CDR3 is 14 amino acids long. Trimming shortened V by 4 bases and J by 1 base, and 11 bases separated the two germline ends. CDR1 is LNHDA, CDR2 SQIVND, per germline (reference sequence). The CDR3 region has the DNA TGTGCCAGTAGTAGCCCTGACAGATCCTACGAGCAGTACTTC. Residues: CASSSPDRSYEQYF.

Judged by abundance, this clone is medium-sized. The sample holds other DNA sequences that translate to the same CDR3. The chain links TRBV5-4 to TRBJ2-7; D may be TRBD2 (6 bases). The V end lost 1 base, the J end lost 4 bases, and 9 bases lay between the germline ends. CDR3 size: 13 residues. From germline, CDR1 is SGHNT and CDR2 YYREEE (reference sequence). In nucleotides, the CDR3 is TGTGCCAGCAGCTTGCGGGGGATTTACGAGCAGTACTTC. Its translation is CASSLRGIYEQYF. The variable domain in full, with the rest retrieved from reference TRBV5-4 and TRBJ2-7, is ETGVTQSPTHLIKTRGQQVTLRCSSQSGHNTVSWYQQALGQGPQFIFQYYREEENGRGNFPPRFSGLQFPNYSSELNVNALELDDSALYLCASSLRGIYEQYFGPGTRLTVT.

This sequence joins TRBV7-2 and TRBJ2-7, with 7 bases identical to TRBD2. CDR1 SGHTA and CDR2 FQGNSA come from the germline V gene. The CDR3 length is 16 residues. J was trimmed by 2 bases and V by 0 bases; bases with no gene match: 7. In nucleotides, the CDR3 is TGTGCCAGCAGCTTAGCTGGGTCTAGCGGTGCCTACGAGCAGTACTTC. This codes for CASSLAGSSGAYEQYF.

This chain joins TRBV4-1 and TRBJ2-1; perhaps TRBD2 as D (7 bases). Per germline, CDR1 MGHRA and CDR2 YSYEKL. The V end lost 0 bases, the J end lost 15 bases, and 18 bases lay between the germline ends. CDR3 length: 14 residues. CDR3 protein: CASSQEGGGRGVFF. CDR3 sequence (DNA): TGCGCCAGCAGCCAAGAAGGGGGAGGGAGGGGGGTGTTCTTC.